This T cell receptor (beta chain) is from a study of naive and memory T cell subsets. Ligated cDNA underwent four rounds of PCR with nested alpha and beta constant region primers and SP2. Alpha and beta constant region primers primed reverse transcription for blood and skin samples. TCRdb itself ran the 5' RACE reads through MiXCR, one entry per CDR3 protein. The sample consists of 50,000 or so distinct CDR3 sequences, over 7% of them appearing once. The library had UMIs added by 3' ligation of an oligonucleotide to TCR cDNA. Adult healthy volunteers gave 2.5 ml peripheral blood for whole-blood RNA. Input was about 1 to 1,100 ng of DNase-treated total RNA without cell sorting. Overall study results and limits: This RNA-based method may be sensitive to activation-related transcript changes.

The table lists this clonotype with many counts. Its antigen is as yet unknown. CDR1 and CDR2 (germline): SGDLS, YYNGEE. The CDR3 is 15 residues long. V was trimmed by 0 bases and J by 5 bases, leaving 13 bases between them. The V gene is TRBV9, the J gene TRBJ2-3; maybe TRBD2 (7 bases). This clonotype was sampled from a male donor in good health. CDR3 loop: CASSVVGGGGDTQYF. The CDR3 nucleotides read TGTGCCAGCAGCGTAGTTGGGGGGGGCGGAGATACGCAGTATTTT.